These T cell receptor beta chains were read from a single sample in a study of metastatic and nonmetastatic thyroid tumors. TCRdb used MiXCR to call clones anew from the PCR reads. Of 15,000 to 20,000 clones listed, approximately 15% are singletons. The sequenced sample was blood. These receptors came from a female donor with papillary thyroid cancer or a benign thyroid nodule (not recorded which). Some clones in this sample may be carry-over from other donors' samples. The CDR3 runs from the conserved cysteine through the conserved F or W. D genes are given only for firm matches. Clone sizes are given selectively: once, few, many, or a class where the clone is expanded.

TRBV5-6	NA	TRBJ2-6	many	CASSLGSTGSYSGANVLTF	TGTGCCAGCAGCTTGGGGTCGACAGGATCTTACTCTGGGGCCAACGTCCTGACTTTC
TRBV9	TRBD2	TRBJ2-3	many	CASSVSSGRSSTDTQYF	TGTGCCAGCAGCGTTTCTAGCGGGAGGTCTAGCACAGATACGCAGTATTTT
TRBV14	NA	TRBJ2-6	many	CASSQDLFRGPPSGANVLTF	TGTGCCAGCAGCCAAGATTTGTTCCGGGGCCCCCCCTCTGGGGCCAACGTCCTGACTTTC
TRBV7-2	NA	TRBJ1-2	many	CASTQTRGRDGYTF	TGTGCCAGCACCCAGACCAGGGGAAGGGATGGCTACACCTTC
TRBV6-1	TRBD1	TRBJ2-3	few	CASSEGGDRGDTQYF	TGTGCCAGCAGTGAAGGAGGGGACAGGGGTGATACGCAGTATTTT
TRBV6-5	TRBD2	TRBJ2-3	many	CASSYSTAGGLSDTQYF	TGTGCCAGCAGTTACTCGACAGCGGGAGGCCTATCAGATACGCAGTATTTT
TRBV6-2/TRBV6-3	NA	TRBJ1-6	NA	CASSTMGGTPLHF	TGTGCCAGCAGTACTATGGGGGGGACACCCCTCCACTTT
TRBV9	NA	TRBJ2-5	few	CASSPGGNQETQYF	TGTGCCAGCAGCCCGGGTGGGAATCAAGAGACCCAGTACTTC
TRBV6-1	TRBD2	TRBJ2-1	few	CASSESASGRYNEQFF	TGTGCCAGCAGTGAATCTGCTAGCGGGAGGTACAATGAGCAGTTCTTC
TRBV6-1	NA	TRBJ2-5	many	CASSPRTEETQYF	TGTGCCAGCAGTCCACGAACTGAAGAGACCCAGTACTTC
TRBV20-1	NA	TRBJ2-3	many	CSAIAIGTDTQYF	TGCAGTGCTATAGCAATTGGCACAGATACGCAGTATTTT
TRBV19	NA	TRBJ2-7	many	CASSDGQVPYEQYF	TGTGCCAGTAGTGACGGGCAGGTCCCCTACGAGCAGTACTTC
TRBV10-3	TRBD1	TRBJ2-1	many	CATSGRDRSYNEQFF	TGTGCCACAAGTGGTCGGGACAGGAGCTACAATGAGCAGTTCTTC
TRBV14	TRBD2	TRBJ2-1	many	CASSRGLAGNNEQFF	TGTGCCAGCAGCCGCGGACTAGCGGGGAACAATGAGCAGTTCTTC
TRBV20-1	NA	TRBJ2-3	many	CSASETGDTDTQYF	TGCAGTGCTAGCGAAACGGGGGACACAGATACGCAGTATTTT
TRBV5-6	TRBD1	TRBJ2-4	many	CASSFTRDRGLWIAKNIQYF	TGTGCCAGCAGCTTTACCCGAGACAGGGGGCTATGGATAGCCAAAAACATTCAGTACTTC
TRBV28	NA	TRBJ2-5	NA	CVRQVLGETQYF	TGTGTCCGTCAGGTGTTGGGAGAGACCCAGTACTTC
TRBV5-6	NA	TRBJ1-6	NA	CASSFDGDNSPLHF	TGTGCCAGCAGCTTTGACGGAGATAATTCACCCCTCCACTTT
TRBV12-3/TRBV12-4	TRBD2	TRBJ2-3	few	CASTTSTSGRARDTQYF	TGTGCCAGCACCACCTCGACTAGCGGGAGGGCCAGGGATACGCAGTATTTT
TRBV30	TRBD1	TRBJ1-1	many	CACGQDGNTEAFF	TGTGCCTGTGGACAGGATGGGAACACTGAAGCTTTCTTT
TRBV11-2	NA	TRBJ1-3	medium-sized	CASSLTGPTTIYF	TGTGCCAGCAGTCTGACAGGACCAACCACCATATATTTT
TRBV6-1	TRBD1	TRBJ1-3	medium-sized	CASSEATGEAGNTIYF	TGTGCCAGCAGTGAAGCAACAGGGGAGGCTGGAAACACCATATATTTT
TRBV2	NA	TRBJ2-3	few	CASSPDTQYF	TGTGCCAGCAGTCCAGATACGCAGTATTTT
TRBV6-1	TRBD2	TRBJ2-7	NA	CASTLGGAYEQYF	TGTGCCAGCACTCTGGGGGGGGCCTACGAGCAGTACTTC
TRBV4-1	TRBD1	TRBJ2-1	NA	CASSQDQRTGGTYNEQFF	TGCGCCAGCAGCCAAGATCAACGGACAGGGGGCACCTACAATGAGCAGTTCTTC
TRBV3-1	NA	TRBJ2-5	many	CASSQGLGTQYF	TGTGCCAGCAGCCAAGGGCTGGGGACCCAGTACTTC
TRBV19	TRBD1	TRBJ1-1	many	CASSWGVGTALEAFF	TGTGCCAGTAGTTGGGGGGTAGGGACAGCCCTTGAAGCTTTCTTT
TRBV28	TRBD1	TRBJ1-1	medium-sized	CASKDRVKAFF	TGTGCCAGCAAGGACAGGGTGAAAGCTTTCTTT
TRBV10-2	TRBD1	TRBJ2-7	many	CASSRGDSEQYF	TGCGCCAGCAGCCGAGGGGACAGTGAGCAGTACTTC
TRBV7-9	NA	TRBJ2-1	many	CASSLNSVDSYNEQFF	TGTGCCAGCAGCTTAAACTCGGTGGACTCCTACAATGAGCAGTTCTTC